Presented here are 15 T cell receptor beta chains from one specimen sequenced in a study of cytomegalovirus exposure and HLA in healthy donors. 13 Jbeta primers and 60 Vbeta primers were used for the PCR. The data were produced by immunoSEQ multiplex PCR, yet TCRdb's version contains in-frame clones alone and is incomplete. The sample has 95,000 to 110,000 clones, over 70% seen once. The sequenced sample was PBMCs. The receptors were sampled from a man younger than 45 in good health and CMV-seronegative.

The J gene is TRBJ2-1, the V gene TRBV7-2; D perhaps matches TRBD2 (6 bases). Trimming shortened V by 4 bases and J by 4 bases, and 14 bases separated the two germline ends. CDR3 length equals 15 residues. Germline CDR1 SGHTA, CDR2 FQGNSA. The CDR3 nucleotides read TGTGCCAGCAGCTCCCGACTAGGAGATTACAATGAGCAGTTCTTC. As protein: CASSSRLGDYNEQFF.

The chain carries TRBV7-2 and TRBJ1-5, with D perhaps matching TRBD1 (6 bases). Trimming shortened V by 7 bases and J by 6 bases, and 16 bases separated the two germline ends. This CDR3 region has 14 residues. Germline CDR1 SGHTA, CDR2 FQGNSA. In DNA, the CDR3 is TGTGCCAGCAACCTCCAGGGGATGGGTCAGCCCCAGCATTTT. It encodes CASNLQGMGQPQHF.

The rearrangement links TRBV7-9 to TRBJ1-5; 7 positions agree with TRBD1. The CDR3 covers 14 residues. Losses at the gene ends were 4 bases for V and 2 bases for J; bases not matched to a gene: 2. Germline V CDR1 and CDR2: SEHNR, FQNEAQ (reference sequence). The CDR3 sequence: CASSSTGGNQPQHF. The CDR3 DNA sequence: TGTGCCAGCAGCTCAACAGGGGGCAATCAGCCCCAGCATTTT.

CDR3 loop: CASSPPGGPYGYTF. The CDR3 coding sequence is TGTGCCAGCAGCCCCCCCGGGGGTCCCTATGGCTACACCTTC. The rearrangement joins TRBV7-9 to TRBJ1-2; maybe TRBD1 (5 bases). Germline CDR1 reads SEHNR; CDR2 reads FQNEAQ (reference sequence). The CDR3 runs 14 residues. The V end lost 5 bases, the J end lost 4 bases, and 14 bases lay between the germline ends. Full variable domain (rest looked up from reference TRBV7-9 and TRBJ1-2): DTGVSQNPRHKITKRGQNVTFRCDPISEHNRLYWYRQTLGQGPEFLTYFQNEAQLEKSRLLSDRFSAERPKGSFSTLEIQRTEQGDSAMYLCASSPPGGPYGYTFGSGTRLTVV.

The chain joins TRBV7-6 to TRBJ2-3, with D possibly matching TRBD2 (5 bases). Germline CDR1 reads SGHVS; CDR2 reads FNYEAQ. V shed 4 bases and J shed 5 bases, with 10 bases lying between them. The CDR3 loop spans 13 amino acids. The CDR3 spells CASSSPGEDTQYF. The CDR3 DNA follows: TGTGCCAGCAGCTCCCCCGGGGAAGATACGCAGTATTTT. Looking up the rest from reference TRBV7-6 and TRBJ2-3 gives the full variable domain: GAGVSQSPRYKVTKRGQDVALRCDPISGHVSLYWYRQALGQGPEFLTYFNYEAQQDKSGLPNDRFSAERPEGSISTLTIQRTEQRDSAMYRCASSSPGEDTQYFGPGTRLTVL.

The genes are TRBV7-9 and TRBJ2-2; D not certain. V lost 0 bases to trimming and J lost 4 bases, with 9 bases between them. Germline CDR1 reads SEHNR; CDR2 reads FQNEAQ (reference sequence). This CDR3 comprises 15 residues. For the CDR3, the DNA is TGTGCCAGCAGCTTAGCGCGGTCGGCCACCGGGGAGCTGTTTTTT. This sequence encodes CASSLARSATGELFF.

The V call is TRBV29-1, the J call TRBJ2-2; 12 positions match TRBD1. V lost 4 bases, J lost 6 bases, and 3 bases stayed unmatched. This CDR3 is built from 14 residues. The germline V gene has CDR1 SQVTM and CDR2 ANQGSEA. The CDR3 region has the DNA TGCAGCGTTGGGGGACAGGGGGCTGCCGGGGAGCTGTTTTTT. Its translation is CSVGGQGAAGELFF.

The chain has TRBV11-2 and TRBJ2-7; perhaps TRBD1 as D (5 bases). V dropped 10 bases and J dropped 2 bases, with 9 bases sitting between them. The CDR3 consists of 11 residues. CDR1 is SGHAT, CDR2 FQNNGV, per germline. The CDR3 loop is CATQGTYEQYF. The CDR3 DNA is TGTGCCACTCAGGGAACCTACGAGCAGTACTTC.

This chain joins TRBV6-1 and TRBJ2-7; no firm D call. From germline, CDR1 is MNHNS and CDR2 SASEGT. The length of the CDR3 is 14 residues. Trimming took off 7 bases at V and 6 bases at J, with 19 bases between the two ends. The CDR3 DNA is TGTGCCAGCACCGCGAGACTCTCGGTCCGCGAGCAGTACTTC. Protein sequence: CASTARLSVREQYF.

The rearrangement links TRBV7-8 to TRBJ2-7; 10 nucleotides line up with TRBD2. With V trimmed by 1 base and J by 3 bases, 3 bases remained unmatched. The CDR3 totals 15 residues. Germline assignment: CDR1 SGHVS and CDR2 FQNEAQ. CDR3 nucleotide sequence: TGTGCCAGCAGCTTAGGGACTAGCGGCCTCTACGAGCAGTACTTC. Translation: CASSLGTSGLYEQYF.

This clone was seen only a few times. This chain links TRBV6-6 with TRBJ2-6; D not certain. V shed 3 bases and J shed 0 bases, with 9 bases lying between them. The CDR3 extends over 16 amino acids. Germline V gives CDR1 MNHNY, CDR2 SVGAGI (reference sequence). The CDR3 sequence: CASSYVRVSGANVLTF. The CDR3 DNA sequence: TGTGCCAGCAGTTATGTCCGGGTCTCTGGGGCCAACGTCCTGACTTTC.

The chain has TRBV15 and TRBJ2-5, with 7 bases that match TRBD1. The V gene's germline CDR1 is LNHNV and CDR2 YYDKDF (reference sequence). The CDR3 consists of 14 residues. V trimming: 7 bases; J trimming: 1 base; junction bases outside the gene matches: 6. In nucleotides, the CDR3 is TGTGCCACCACTGAACAGGGGTCCCAAGAGACCCAGTACTTC. It translates to CATTEQGSQETQYF.

V and J are TRBV11-3 and TRBJ2-1; tentatively, D is TRBD2 (7 bases). V gave up 5 bases and J gave up 8 bases, with 16 bases separating them. Germline values: CDR1 SGHNT, CDR2 YENEEA. The CDR3 contains 14 residues. CDR3 sequence reads: CASSVGRGADEQFF. The CDR3 DNA reads TGTGCCAGCAGCGTCGGACGGGGGGCTGATGAGCAGTTCTTC.

The rearrangement uses TRBV28 and TRBJ2-5; 7 nucleotides align to TRBD2. CDR1 is MDHEN, CDR2 SYDVKM, per germline. The CDR3 consists of 17 residues. The junction had 15 bases not matched to a gene; V was cut back by 6 bases and J by 2 bases. The CDR3 loop reads CASSHLGGGGRQETQYF. The DNA of the CDR3 is TGTGCCAGCAGCCACCTCGGTGGGGGAGGGCGGCAAGAGACCCAGTACTTC. The variable domain in full, with the rest retrieved from reference TRBV28 and TRBJ2-5, is DVKVTQSSRYLVKRTGEKVFLECVQDMDHENMFWYRQDPGLGLRLIYFSYDVKMKEKGDIPEGYSVSREKKERFSLILESASTNQTSMYLCASSHLGGGGRQETQYFGPGTRLLVL.

The chain recombines TRBV7-9 with TRBJ2-3, with D unresolved. The germline gives CDR1 SEHNR, CDR2 FQNEAQ (reference sequence). V lost 2 bases to trimming and J lost 1 base, with 4 bases between them. This CDR3 has 13 amino acids. CDR3 residues: CASSLSGTDTQYF. The CDR3 nucleotides are TGTGCCAGCAGCTTATCGGGCACAGATACGCAGTATTTT.